This T cell receptor (beta chain) was captured by sequencing in a study of T cell changes during pregnancy in multiple sclerosis. Some clones are missing from TCRdb's copy, which holds only in-frame ones; the method was immunoSEQ multiplex PCR. This sample has about 58,000 clones, with around 90% found just once. From germline, CDR1 is SGHKS and CDR2 YYEKEE (reference sequence). The CDR3 consists of 13 residues. The ends were cut back, 2 bases at V and 2 bases at J, with 7 bases in the middle. The TCR originated in a female donor in good health, enrolled as a control in a pregnancy study. This chain uses TRBV5-5 with TRBJ1-2; D might be TRBD1 (6 bases). Material: CD4+ T cells from peripheral blood mononuclear cells, obtained after pregnancy. The DNA of the CDR3 is TGTGCCAGCAGCTTAGGACAGAACTATGGCTACACCTTC. Translation gives CASSLGQNYGYTF. Combining the CDR3 with reference TRBV5-5 and TRBJ1-2 gives the whole variable domain DAGVTQSPTHLIKTRGQQVTLRCSPISGHKSVSWYQQVLGQGPQFIFQYYEKEERGRGNFPDRFSARQFPNYSSELNVNALLLGDSALYLCASSLGQNYGYTFGSGTRLTVV.